The T cell receptor beta chain described here comes from a study of metastatic and nonmetastatic thyroid tumors. Study findings and constraints: Reports indicated that malignant thyroid tumors showed significantly higher TCR beta diversity than benign nodules did, in blood and tumor.

Thyroid surgery had not been preceded by any treatment in any patient. V was trimmed by 5 bases and J by 6 bases, leaving 21 bases between them. The CDR3 extends over 16 amino acids. Germline V lookup: CDR1 SGHAT, CDR2 FQNNGV. TCRdb re-called the PCR reads with MiXCR. The repertoire has under 35,000 clones, 20% to 25% of them found once; the top ten carry about 14%. This clone was detected many times. Its antigen is currently unknown. V is TRBV11-2 and J is TRBJ2-3, with D possibly being TRBD1 or TRBD2 (5 bases each). The clonotype originates from a female donor with papillary thyroid cancer or a benign thyroid nodule (not recorded which). Some clones in this sample may be carry-over from other donors' samples. Sequenced: blood. In nucleotides, the CDR3 is TGTGCCAGCAGCCCCAGGGACGGCTTAGCAGGGGATACGCAGTATTTT. Amino acid sequence: CASSPRDGLAGDTQYF.